This T cell receptor (beta chain) was sequenced during a study of cytomegalovirus exposure and HLA in healthy donors (dated by TCRdb to 2016 to 2017). Study-wide context: An earlier analysis of roughly 610 of the donors reported roughly 300 Gb of sequence data and about 120 million unique TCR beta sequences obtained from approximately 180 million T cells. A later analysis re-examined previously published TCR beta repertoires from over 500 donors and added high-resolution HLA genotyping to investigate patterns of TCR occurrence. Both class I and class II loci were covered by HLA typing, at four-digit resolution. On average, 235,054 unique TCR beta nucleotide sequences were sequenced per donor among a few hundred genotyped donors of the cohort, with around 19% of those sequences being non-productive. The aim of the study was to test whether cataloging public T cell receptors could identify signatures of past pathogen exposure. An earlier analysis of more than 450 of the donors used high-throughput TCR beta sequencing to judge whether each TCR beta V gene segment behaved as functional or pseudogenic. In a later genetic analysis, genome-wide SNP genotypes for about three fifths of the 666 donors were used, and that subset was treated as a discovery cohort. Among the roughly 390 genotyped donors, roughly 80% belonged to the genetic ancestry cluster associated with self-reported Caucasian donors. All discovery cohort repertoires had been generated using a single sequencing platform. Besides the first cohort of 500 to 700 subjects, a separate validation cohort made up of roughly 120 different subjects was used. Donor age, sex, ethnicity and CMV serostatus were compiled together with the repertoire data. Because of strong linkage in the cohort, roughly five DR-DQ haplotypes were treated as single units for association and clustering. The study combined high-throughput TCR immunosequencing, statistical association of individual TCRs with disease status, and machine learning to predict cytomegalovirus infection status. About 280 gigabases of sequencing data and tens of millions of unique TCR sequences were included in an early release covering around 650 HLA-typed donors. The T cell repertoires of 670 or so subjects were profiled by immunosequencing and related to cytomegalovirus serostatus. The number of donors typed differed by locus, with about 629-640 for A, B, C, DRB1 and DQB1, roughly 520 for DQA1, nearly 610 for DPA1, and under 490 for DPB1. Rather than drawing on any new phenotypic data, the later analysis identified candidate immune exposures from TCR beta sequences and the way those sequences occurred across donors.

The investigation overall reported the following: HLA typing was unavailable for some donors at each locus, so association tests used only the typed subset. At a false discovery rate of 0.05, a later analysis linked 16,951 TCR beta sequences to specific HLA alleles. The 87-base-pair reads could not distinguish some IMGT-functional V segments, including TRBV6-2 and TRBV6-3, so those segments were excluded. A later genetic analysis reported fewer N-insertions in productive TCRs among donors in an Asian-associated ancestry cluster than the roughly 690-donor mean. When HLA alleles, especially DR and DQ, strongly co-occurred, attributing TCR associations to individual alleles was difficult. A later genetic analysis associated a missense DCLRE1C variant with V-gene and J-gene trimming of TCR beta chains, and an independent cohort replicated the association. According to the authors, the approach could potentially be generalized to other disease states and immunological phenotypes. In a later analysis, most CMV-associated TCR beta chains were found to appear HLA-restricted, with HLA associations seemingly driven largely by CMV exposure. A few of the identified cytomegalovirus-associated TCR beta chains were confirmed in vitro to be specific for cytomegalovirus antigens. While some public TCRs were present in many individuals, most TCR sequences turned up only very rarely across donors. A further reported finding was that TCR beta sequences accurately predicted the HLA-A and HLA-B alleles for most subjects in the first cohort. Linkage disequilibrium might explain the correlated functional status among segregating V segments, but an unknown experimental factor could not be excluded. The earlier analysis of 587 of the donors excluded roughly 17 rarely observed V segments, including chromosome 9 orphons, because counts were too low. Compared with equally common non-associated chains, HLA-associated TCR beta chains in a later analysis were more clonally expanded and had lower generation probabilities. In both the original and validation cohorts, the classifier was reported to diagnose cytomegalovirus status with high specificity and sensitivity. The only immune exposure information available for the cohort was CMV serostatus. An earlier analysis of 587 of the donors showed that most TCR beta V segments appeared in productive rearrangements either about 90% or about 30% of the time, which broadly matched IMGT annotations. The presence/absence analyses assumed that sequencing depth was roughly uniform across donors, and that assumption may not be true. In a later analysis, TCR association rates were found to vary across HLA loci, with the most associated TCRs seen for DRB1 alleles and the fewest for HLA-C alleles. The study gave a list of some 150 TCR beta chains associated with cytomegalovirus. Only TCR beta chains were sequenced in this cohort, and the absence of alpha or paired-chain data limited detectable features. In a later analysis, several top co-occurrence clusters were reported to appear linked to parvovirus B19, influenza, CMV and Epstein-Barr virus. The sequencing pipeline was judged likely to have produced a cluster of highly shared sequence variants as a technical artifact.

V is cut back by 7 bases and J by 0 bases, with 10 bases in the junction unmatched. The cysteine opens and the phenylalanine closes a CDR3 of 16 amino acids. Of all the DNA, just the CDR3 is kept, 48 bases in frame from base 1. CDR1 SGHDT and CDR2 YYEEEE are derived from the germline V gene. For this clone: It has no known antigen specificity. Base qualities are missing; no much larger clone stands one base away.

The cohort consisted of 600 or so healthy bone marrow donors. Cohort members were all nominally healthy when sampled, although unrecorded immune exposures were likely present. The donor tested CMV seropositive, placing the donor among the 310 or so seropositive members of the cohort. A peripheral blood sample was provided by each donor, and peripheral blood mononuclear cells were used for TCR beta sequencing. Genomic DNA was extracted from the blood cell samples with the Qiagen DNeasy Blood Extraction Kit. The protocol used for the library was the immunoSEQ multiplex PCR assay. The multiplex PCR relied on a mix of 60 forward primers for TCR Vbeta segments and 13 reverse primers for TCR Jbeta segments. Amplification of the CDR3 region of rearranged TCR beta genes was performed with a multiplex PCR assay on genomic DNA. The Illumina HiSeq System was used to sequence the amplified TCR beta libraries as 87-base-pair reads. In the authors' own workflow: A later analysis tallied about 77 million unique TCR beta chains across the 660 or so repertoires, and about 12 million of those chains were shared by two or more donors. Raw reads were error-corrected and collapsed into unique sequences by a nearest-neighbor algorithm in which closely related sequences were merged to remove PCR and sequencing errors. V, D and J gene segments were assigned by aligning CDR3 sequences to IMGT reference sequences. For a sequence to be retained, at least a six-nucleotide match to both a V gene segment and a J gene segment was required. Rearrangements were called productive when the CDR3 lacked stop codons and stayed in frame with V and J; all others were non-productive. Following IMGT convention, CDR3 was defined as the stretch from the second conserved V-encoded cysteine up to the conserved J-encoded phenylalanine. The earlier analysis of some 540 of the donors excluded any sequence lacking an unambiguous match to a single V gene segment. In an earlier analysis of a few hundred of the donors, V segments were called functional above 56.7% productive rearrangements and were called segregating when the between-donor standard deviation exceeded 5%. To diagnose cytomegalovirus status from the catalog of TCR beta chain sequences, a statistical classification framework was built. V and J gene assignment, in a later analysis, came from comparing TCR nucleotide sequences with IMGT/GENE-DB human TR gene sequences. In a later analysis, CDR3 sequences and most-parsimonious VDJ recombination scenarios were assigned using the TCRdist pipeline. In a later analysis, each TCR beta chain was defined by its CDR3 amino acid sequence together with its V-gene family, and reads without a unique V-gene family were excluded. As a way to deal with suspected cross-contamination and a sequencing artifact, a later analysis dropped roughly 620 nucleotide sequences that were highly shared and had low generation probability. A later analysis calculated a clonal expansion index for each public chain from normalized within-repertoire ranks of inferred template counts. Generation probabilities in a later analysis came from a VDJ recombination model fitted to out-of-frame rearrangements, and those results were checked against IGoR. In a later analysis, hypergeometric tests were used to score TCR-TCR, TCR-HLA and TCR-CMV co-occurrence, with a repertoire-size bias correction applied to TCR pairs. A later analysis estimated false discovery rates by permuting HLA or CMV assignments 20 times. In a later analysis, co-occurring TCRs were grouped using DBSCAN, with TCRdist sequence similarity added in when clustering inside HLA-allele-positive subsets. Repertoires with fewer than 30,000 or more than 120,000 public chains were left out of co-occurrence clustering, as were five repertoires with anomalous nucleotide sharing. TCRdb's version of the immuneACCESS table is confined to in-frame rearrangements and falls short of the full clone set. An unresolved V gene accounts for under half of the shortfall where checked; the remainder is of unknown origin. V and J calls and clone size are given by that table; D and trimming were obtained from the DNA. The table for this sample lists about 82,000 clones; 74% of them were counted only once. More than 5.5% of the sample belongs to the ten largest clones.

The TCR sequence derives from a woman between 50 and 59 years old in good health and CMV-seropositive. Sequencing was performed on PBMCs. The sequence links TRBV5-6 to TRBJ1-3; 7 central bases correspond to TRBD1. The CDR3 region has the sequence CASGRTGVDSGNTIYF. Read as DNA, the sequence is TGTGCCAGCGGCCGAACAGGGGTTGACTCTGGAAACACCATATATTTT.